The 25 T cell receptor beta chains presented below share a single source sample, sequenced in a study of CD8+ T cells in alopecia areata (dated by TCRdb to the late 2010s). The protocol used for the library was the immunoSEQ multiplex PCR assay. To provide template for TCR sequencing, every sample had RNA extracted and reverse transcribed into cDNA. Here the immuneACCESS table is served through TCRdb, limited to in-frame sequences with V and J called. Missing clones are a known gap in these copies; in checked studies unresolved V genes cover under half, and the rest lacks a known reason. The table for this sample lists 110,000 or so clones; about two fifths of them were counted only once. The ten largest clones add up to approximately 2.8% of the sample. Source material: CD4+ T cells sorted from blood. These TCRs come from a human donor with alopecia areata.

The rearrangement links TRBV30 to TRBJ1-5; D is unresolved. The CDR3 sequence is 13 residues long. CDR1 and CDR2 (germline): GTSNPN, SVGIG (reference sequence). V lost 0 bases and J lost 4, with 7 bases in between. In nucleotides, the CDR3 is TGTGCCTGGAGTGTACAAGGGAATCAGCCCCAGCATTTT. It encodes CAWSVQGNQPQHF.

The chain carries TRBV4-1 and TRBJ2-1, with unresolved D. This CDR3 contains 14 residues. CDR1 is MGHRA, CDR2 YSYEKL, per germline. V lost 1 base and J 9 bases, leaving 13 bases between the germline ends. CDR3 residues: CASSQGEARSEQFF. In DNA, the CDR3 is TGCGCCAGCAGCCAAGGCGAGGCCCGGAGTGAGCAGTTCTTC.

The gene calls are TRBV28 and TRBJ1-2; D is ambiguous. The germline gives CDR1 MDHEN, CDR2 SYDVKM. The V and J ends lost 6 bases and 7 bases respectively, with 6 bases between them. The CDR3 contains 10 residues. CDR3 DNA: TGTGCCAGCAGAGGACGTGGCTACACCTTC. This gives the protein CASRGRGYTF.

The V and J genes are TRBV4-3 and TRBJ1-2; D is uncertain. From germline, CDR1 is LGHNA and CDR2 YSLEER. The CDR3 runs to 15 residues. Between the trimmed V and J ends, which lost 4 bases and 0 bases, there was a span of 12 bases. The CDR3 nucleotides read TGCGCCAGCAGCCCCGGATCAAGAGCTAACTATGGCTACACCTTC. The encoded protein is CASSPGSRANYGYTF.

In DNA, the CDR3 is TGCAGCGTTGTGTCGGGCAGGGTCACTGAAGCTTTCTTT. Protein product: CSVVSGRVTEAFF. The chain combines TRBV29-1 with TRBJ1-1; possible D gene TRBD1, 5 bases. V was clipped by 4 bases and J by 4 bases, with 13 bases between them. Germline CDR1 SQVTM, CDR2 ANQGSEA. This CDR3 has 13 residues.

The chain has TRBV13 and TRBJ2-2; TRBD2 agrees at 7 bases. The germline CDR1 and CDR2 sequences are PRHDT and FYEKMQ (reference sequence). This CDR3 comprises 16 residues. J was trimmed by 7 bases and V by 2 bases; bases with no gene match: 10. The CDR3 sequence is CASSLSAGRGGGELFF. The CDR3 DNA reads as TGTGCCAGCAGCTTATCAGCGGGAAGGGGAGGCGGGGAGCTGTTTTTT.

Only a few counts were recorded for this clone. V is TRBV28 and J is TRBJ1-2; 8 bases match TRBD1. Germline V gene data show CDR1 as MDHEN and CDR2 as SYDVKM. V shed 3 bases, J shed 6 bases, and the junction held 6 bases outside the gene matches. The CDR3 length is 14 residues. The chain's CDR3 is CASSFRGQGHGYTF. The DNA of the CDR3 is TGTGCCAGCAGTTTCCGCGGACAGGGTCATGGCTACACCTTC.

This clone has only a few counts. The rearrangement links TRBV28 to TRBJ1-1; D is uncertain. Germline assignment: CDR1 MDHEN and CDR2 SYDVKM. This CDR3 is built from 11 residues. The germline V and J ends were trimmed by 9 bases and 0 bases, with 5 bases remaining between them. The CDR3 nucleotides are TGTGCCAGTACAGTGAACACTGAAGCTTTCTTT. Protein product: CASTVNTEAFF. The whole variable domain, remainder taken from reference TRBV28 and TRBJ1-1, is DVKVTQSSRYLVKRTGEKVFLECVQDMDHENMFWYRQDPGLGLRLIYFSYDVKMKEKGDIPEGYSVSREKKERFSLILESASTNQTSMYLCASTVNTEAFFGQGTRLTVV.

The V call is TRBV30, the J call TRBJ2-2; D is perhaps TRBD2 (5 bases). The germline V and J ends were trimmed by 1 base and 2 bases, with 8 bases remaining between them. The CDR3 contains 14 residues. The V gene's germline CDR1 is GTSNPN and CDR2 SVGIG (reference sequence). The CDR3 sequence: CAWSGTSNTGELFF. The CDR3, as DNA: TGTGCCTGGAGTGGGACTTCCAACACCGGGGAGCTGTTTTTT. Complete variable domain (other parts from reference TRBV30 and TRBJ2-2): SQTIHQWPATLVQPVGSPLSLECTVEGTSNPNLYWYRQAAGRGLQLLFYSVGIGQISSEVPQNLSASRPQDRQFILSSKKLLLSDSGFYLCAWSGTSNTGELFFGEGSRLTVL.

The chain is built from TRBV5-1 and TRBJ1-2; TRBD1 matches 9 bases. Germline-derived CDR1 and CDR2 are SGHRS and YFSETQ. V gave up 3 bases and J gave up 3 bases; unmatched junction bases: 9. CDR3 length equals 16 residues. The CDR3 spells CASSWSTGGGDYGYTF. CDR3 bases: TGCGCCAGCAGCTGGAGTACAGGGGGCGGCGACTATGGCTACACCTTC.

The chain links TRBV6-6 to TRBJ2-7; D is uncertain. Germline loops: CDR1 MNHNY, CDR2 SVGAGI (reference sequence). This CDR3 is built from 15 residues. The V gene lost 4 bases and the J gene lost 4 bases, with 17 bases spanning the gap. The CDR3 region is CASSSITSARYEQYF. CDR3 nucleotides: TGTGCCAGCAGTTCCATAACCTCCGCGCGATACGAGCAGTACTTC.

The chain couples TRBV4-1 to TRBJ2-6, with no clear D. Trimming took 1 base from V and 0 from J, leaving 7 bases between them. Germline V gives CDR1 MGHRA, CDR2 YSYEKL. The CDR3 contains 16 residues. The CDR3 bases are TGCGCCAGCAGCCAAGGTGGACGCTCTGGGGCCAACGTCCTGACTTTC. Its translation: CASSQGGRSGANVLTF.

This clone has just a few counts. This chain connects TRBV28 to TRBJ2-1, with 9 bases aligning to TRBD1. The CDR3 runs 14 residues. Germline assignment: CDR1 MDHEN and CDR2 SYDVKM. The V segment lost 6 bases and the J segment 3 bases; nucleotides outside the gene matches: 3. CDR3 in amino acids: CASSGTGIYNEQFF. The CDR3 DNA reads as TGTGCCAGCAGCGGGACAGGGATCTACAATGAGCAGTTCTTC.

This rearrangement joins TRBV28 to TRBJ2-2; D tentatively fits TRBD1 or TRBD2 (5 bases each). V was shortened by 6 bases and J by 2 bases, with 16 bases between the two germline ends. The V gene's germline CDR1 is MDHEN and CDR2 SYDVKM. The CDR3 covers 16 residues. Here the CDR3 DNA reads TGTGCCAGCAGCCTCCCGGGACCCGGCAACACCGGGGAGCTGTTTTTT. Translating it yields CASSLPGPGNTGELFF.

This rearrangement joins TRBV5-4 to TRBJ2-5; 7 bases match TRBD1. The trim removed 1 base at V and 0 bases at J, leaving 0 bases unmatched. The CDR3 runs 14 residues. Germline V CDR1 and CDR2: SGHNT, YYREEE (reference sequence). CDR3 sequence reads: CASSLTGDQETQYF. The CDR3 DNA reads TGTGCCAGCAGCTTGACAGGGGACCAAGAGACCCAGTACTTC.

This clone came up a few times. The chain carries TRBV29-1 and TRBJ1-2; D not resolved. Per germline, CDR1 SQVTM and CDR2 ANQGSEA. V lost 6 bases and J lost 4, with 15 bases in between. There are 13 residues in the CDR3. DNA for the CDR3: TGCAGCGTGGCGTTAGGTCAGATCTATGGCTACACCTTC. Encoded protein: CSVALGQIYGYTF.

The rearrangement links TRBV29-1 to TRBJ1-5; no clear D gene. The CDR3 is 13 residues long. Deletions cut 4 bases from V and 4 bases from J, with 11 bases between. The germline V gene has CDR1 SQVTM and CDR2 ANQGSEA. The CDR3 region has the DNA TGCAGCGTTGTCGCTGGGTTTAATCAGCCCCAGCATTTT. Protein sequence: CSVVAGFNQPQHF.

The chain employs TRBV27 and TRBJ2-3; no reliable D call. The CDR3 contains 13 residues. Germline CDR1 reads MNHEY; CDR2 reads SMNVEV (reference sequence). V was clipped by 7 bases and J by 2 bases, with 10 bases between them. The CDR3, as DNA: TGTGCCAGCAATAACGGATTCACAGATACGCAGTATTTT. Translating it yields CASNNGFTDTQYF.

This clone was detected only a few times. The chain is built from TRBV5-1 and TRBJ2-7; 8 bases match TRBD1. CDR1 and CDR2 (germline): SGHRS, YFSETQ. The CDR3 loop spans 14 amino acids. V dropped 8 bases and J dropped 5; count of bases not matched to a gene: 12. The CDR3 sequence is CARPSGQVAHEQYF. For the CDR3, the DNA is TGCGCCAGACCCTCGGGACAGGTAGCCCACGAGCAGTACTTC.

This clone was seen a few times. The chain is built from TRBV28 and TRBJ2-7, with 7 bases aligning to TRBD1. After removal of 6 bases from V and 3 bases from J, the junction contained 5 bases not matched to a gene. The germline V gene has CDR1 MDHEN and CDR2 SYDVKM. This CDR3 spans 13 amino acids. CDR3 nucleotide sequence: TGTGCCAGCAGCAGGGACAGCTTCTACGAGCAGTACTTC. Encoded protein: CASSRDSFYEQYF.

A few counts support this clone. This sequence joins TRBV13 and TRBJ1-6, with a tentative D call TRBD1 (6 bases). Germline V gives CDR1 PRHDT, CDR2 FYEKMQ (reference sequence). The CDR3 spans 15 residues. Trimming removed 4 bases at V and 7 bases at J, with 14 bases between. CDR3 protein: CASSSSGTTNSPLHF. CDR3 in DNA: TGTGCCAGCAGCTCATCCGGGACAACAAATTCACCCCTCCACTTT.

The chain links TRBV30 to TRBJ2-2, with 10 bases identical to TRBD2. This CDR3 is built from 14 residues. V was pared by 2 bases and J by 5 bases, with 2 bases of the junction left unmatched. The germline V gene has CDR1 GTSNPN and CDR2 SVGIG (reference sequence). The DNA for the CDR3 is TGTGCCTGGAGTATAGCGGGAGGTACCGGGGAGCTGTTTTTT. The encoded protein is CAWSIAGGTGELFF. The variable domain in full, with the rest retrieved from reference TRBV30 and TRBJ2-2, is SQTIHQWPATLVQPVGSPLSLECTVEGTSNPNLYWYRQAAGRGLQLLFYSVGIGQISSEVPQNLSASRPQDRQFILSSKKLLLSDSGFYLCAWSIAGGTGELFFGEGSRLTVL.

The chain links TRBV5-1 to TRBJ2-5; D unclear. This CDR3 is built from 12 residues. Germline CDR1 and CDR2: SGHRS and YFSETQ. V lost 0 bases and J 5 bases, leaving 5 bases between the germline ends. The CDR3 sequence is CASSLGRETQYF. CDR3 sequence (DNA): TGCGCCAGCAGCTTGGGTCGGGAGACCCAGTACTTC.

This clone has just one count. The chain links TRBV25-1 to TRBJ1-2, with D unclear. The V gene's germline CDR1 is MGHDK and CDR2 SYGVNS. V was shortened by 3 bases and J by 4 bases, with 12 bases between the two germline ends. The CDR3 length is 14 residues. The CDR3 bases are TGTGCCAGCAGTGAGCCCACCTCCCCCTATGGCTACACCTTC. This translates into CASSEPTSPYGYTF.

The chain has TRBV29-1 and TRBJ2-3; 11 positions agree with TRBD1. Unmatched junction bases numbered 9, after V lost 7 bases and J lost 3 bases. This CDR3 comprises 15 residues. From germline, CDR1 is SQVTM and CDR2 ANQGSEA. This CDR3 reads CSADARDRGTDTQYF. The DNA for the CDR3 is TGCAGCGCGGACGCTAGGGACAGGGGGACAGATACGCAGTATTTT.